This entry lists 16 T cell receptor beta chains sequenced from one sample in a study of T cell repertoires in cytomegalovirus infection. Their recognized antigens are unknown. TCRdb itself ran the reads through MiXCR, one entry per CDR3 protein. Of about 890,000 distinct CDR3 sequences in the sample, roughly 31% were seen once. This sample comprised cultured CD8+ T cells from PBMCs, obtained from culture after CMV antigen stimulation. The receptors stem from a human donor in good health (CMV status not recorded). Some clones in this sample may be carry-over from other donors' samples.

The V gene is TRBV2, the J gene TRBJ2-1; tentatively, D is TRBD1 (6 bases). Trimming took 6 bases from V and 0 from J, leaving 12 bases between them. Looked up from germline, CDR1 is SNHLY and CDR2 is FYNNEI. The CDR3 contains 15 residues. The CDR3 is CASRGHPSSYNEQFF. CDR3 sequence (DNA): TGTGCCAGCAGGGGACACCCGAGCTCCTACAATGAGCAGTTCTTC.

The chain links TRBV2 to TRBJ1-1, with D tentatively TRBD1 (6 bases). The germline V gene encodes CDR1 SNHLY and CDR2 FYNNEI. V was trimmed by 7 bases and J by 3 bases, leaving 21 bases between them. CDR3 length: 16 residues. This chain's CDR3 is CASTPGGGARYTEAFF. The CDR3 DNA is TGTGCCAGCACTCCGGGGGGGGGGGCGCGGTACACTGAAGCTTTCTTT.

This clonotype was counted a few times. The CDR3 region has the DNA TGTGCCAGCAGCTTAGGGTCCGGAGTAATTTACGAGCAGTACGTC. It is translated as CASSLGSGVIYEQYV. The J gene is TRBJ2-7, the V gene TRBV7-9; D gene ambiguous. Germline CDR1 and CDR2: SEHNR and FQNEAQ (reference sequence). This CDR3 is built from 15 residues. V lost 1 base to trimming and J lost 4 bases, with 14 bases between them.

The chain recombines TRBV9 with TRBJ2-3; no clear D gene. The CDR3 runs to 15 residues. From germline, CDR1 is SGDLS and CDR2 YYNGEE. V gave up 4 bases and J gave up 6 bases, with 18 bases separating them. The CDR3 sequence is CASSPPPPGWDTQYF. DNA for the CDR3: TGTGCCAGCAGCCCCCCCCCTCCGGGCTGGGATACGCAGTATTTT.

This clonotype was recorded many times. This chain joins TRBV7-6 and TRBJ2-1; perhaps TRBD2 as D (5 bases). The V gene lost 5 bases and the J gene lost 0 bases, with 11 bases spanning the gap. Germline values: CDR1 SGHVS, CDR2 FNYEAQ. This CDR3 comprises 15 residues. The chain's CDR3 is CASSRTPSSYNEQFF. CDR3 nucleotides: TGTGCCAGCAGCCGGACTCCCAGCTCCTACAATGAGCAGTTCTTC.

This chain connects TRBV4-1 to TRBJ2-4; TRBD1 is a possible D gene (6 bases). CDR1 and CDR2 from the germline V gene are MGHRA and YSYEKL. The V gene lost 1 base and the J gene lost 1 base, with 11 bases spanning the gap. The CDR3 spans 16 residues. CDR3 bases: TGCGCCAGCAGCCAAGCAGGGGTGGGGGCCAAAAACATTCAGTACTTC. Its protein product is CASSQAGVGAKNIQYF.

This clonotype was detected ten times or more. V gene TRBV28 combines with J gene TRBJ1-2, with D possibly matching TRBD1 (5 bases). V was clipped by 4 bases and J by 1 base, with 16 bases between them. The CDR3 extends over 16 amino acids. Per germline, CDR1 MDHEN and CDR2 SYDVKM. CDR3 region: CASSSRGTEDNYGYTF. CDR3 nucleotide sequence: TGTGCCAGCAGTTCCCGCGGGACCGAGGATAACTATGGCTACACCTTC.

The chain links TRBV7-8 to TRBJ2-5; D may be TRBD2 (6 bases). The germline V and J ends were trimmed by 1 base and 3 bases, with 9 bases remaining between them. Germline CDR1 and CDR2: SGHVS and FQNEAQ. The CDR3 contains 14 residues. The CDR3, as DNA: TGTGCCAGCAGCTTAGAATGGGGGGAAGAGACCCAGTACTTC. It encodes CASSLEWGEETQYF.

The chain uses TRBV20-1 and TRBJ2-7; the match to TRBD1 covers 9 bases. The CDR3 contains 15 residues. Germline V gives CDR1 DFQATT, CDR2 SNEGSKA (reference sequence). V lost 1 base, J lost 3 bases, and 7 bases stayed unmatched. As DNA, the CDR3 is TGCAGTGCTAGAGGTGGGGACAGGGTTTTCTACGAGCAGTACTTC. The encoded protein is CSARGGDRVFYEQYF.

The genes are TRBV4-1 and TRBJ1-2; TRBD1 matches at 8 bases. The CDR3 consists of 14 residues. Unmatched junction bases numbered 8, after V lost 4 bases and J lost 7 bases. Germline V CDR1 and CDR2: MGHRA, YSYEKL. The CDR3 bases are TGCGCCAGCAGCCCCGACAGGGGCCGCAGTGGCTACACCTTC. It encodes CASSPDRGRSGYTF.

Only a few counts were recorded for this clonotype. The chain has TRBV7-6 and TRBJ1-5, with D uncertain. The V and J ends lost 5 bases and 0 bases respectively, with 11 bases between them. In germline, CDR1 is SGHVS, CDR2 FNYEAQ. CDR3 length: 15 amino acids. The chain's CDR3 is CASSPQANSNQPQHF. The CDR3 bases are TGTGCCAGCAGCCCCCAGGCCAATAGCAATCAGCCCCAGCATTTT.

This clonotype appeared once. J is TRBJ1-5 and V is TRBV6-2 or TRBV6-3; D is unresolved. The CDR3 loop spans 16 amino acids. The V gene's germline CDR1 is MNHEY and CDR2 SVGEGT. Trimming cost V 10 bases and J 4 bases, with 23 bases left between them. For the CDR3, the DNA is TGTGCCACCCTAGTTACCCAGGTCGGGTTGAATCAGCCCCAGCATTTT. Translated, it gives CATLVTQVGLNQPQHF.

This chain joins TRBV18 and TRBJ2-7, with D possibly TRBD1 on 5 matching bases. Trimming stripped 1 base from V and 4 bases from J, with 8 bases between. Germline CDR1 and CDR2: KGHSH and LQKENI. CDR3 length: 13 residues. CDR3 protein: CASSPQGNYEQYF. In DNA, the CDR3 is TGTGCCAGCTCACCACAGGGGAATTACGAGCAGTACTTC.

This clonotype was seen just once. The rearrangement links TRBV3-1 to TRBJ2-5, with 7 bases identical to TRBD1. The germline gives CDR1 LGHDT, CDR2 YNNKEL (reference sequence). The trim removed 2 bases at V and 5 bases at J, leaving 5 bases unmatched. The CDR3 sequence is 14 residues long. CDR3 sequence (DNA): TGTGCCAGCAGCCAAAACGACAGGGTTGAGACCCAGTACTTC. Encoded protein: CASSQNDRVETQYF.

V is TRBV4-3 and J is TRBJ2-3; the match to TRBD2 covers 9 bases. The V segment lost 0 bases and the J segment 6 bases; nucleotides outside the gene matches: 7. CDR1 and CDR2 from the germline V gene are LGHNA and YSLEER. The length of the CDR3 is 16 residues. Here the CDR3 reads CASSQDPSGARDTQYF. CDR3 DNA sequence: TGCGCCAGCAGCCAAGACCCTAGCGGGGCCAGGGATACGCAGTATTTT.

V gene TRBV27 combines with J gene TRBJ2-3; no reliable D call. Trimming cost V 7 bases and J 0 bases, with 11 bases left between them. The CDR3 covers 14 residues. Germline V lookup: CDR1 MNHEY, CDR2 SMNVEV (reference sequence). The CDR3 spells CASTPARSTDTQYF. CDR3 sequence (DNA): TGTGCCAGCACCCCTGCCAGAAGCACAGATACGCAGTATTTT.